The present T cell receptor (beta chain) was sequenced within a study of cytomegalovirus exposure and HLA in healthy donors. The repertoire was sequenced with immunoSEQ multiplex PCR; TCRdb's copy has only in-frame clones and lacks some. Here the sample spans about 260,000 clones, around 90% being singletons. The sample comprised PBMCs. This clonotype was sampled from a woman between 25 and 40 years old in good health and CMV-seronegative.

Written as DNA, the CDR3 is TGTGCCAGCAGTTTAATAGCGGGGTCTTACAATGAGCAGTTCTTC. Protein product: CASSLIAGSYNEQFF. The chain links TRBV27 to TRBJ2-1; 8 bases fit TRBD2. CDR1 MNHEY and CDR2 SMNVEV come from the germline V gene (reference sequence). The CDR3 length is 15 residues. The trim removed 2 bases at V and 4 bases at J, leaving 4 bases unmatched.